This TCR beta chain was found in a study of shared clonotypes between healthy human individuals. This table comes from immunoSEQ multiplex PCR, and its TCRdb copy is limited to in-frame clones, with some not included. The sample has 400,000 to 500,000 clones, approximately 79% seen once. CDR3 length: 13 residues. Germline V CDR1 and CDR2: SNHLY, FYNNEI. The V segment lost 4 bases and the J segment 5 bases; nucleotides outside the gene matches: 3. The specimen sequenced was PBMCs. The TCR was taken from a woman in her thirties or forties in good health. Some clones in this sample may be carry-over from other donors' samples. The chain uses TRBV2 and TRBJ2-5; 8 nucleotides line up with TRBD1. CDR3 in DNA: TGTGCCAGCAGTGTCAGGGACAGGGAGACCCAGTACTTC. Translating it yields CASSVRDRETQYF.